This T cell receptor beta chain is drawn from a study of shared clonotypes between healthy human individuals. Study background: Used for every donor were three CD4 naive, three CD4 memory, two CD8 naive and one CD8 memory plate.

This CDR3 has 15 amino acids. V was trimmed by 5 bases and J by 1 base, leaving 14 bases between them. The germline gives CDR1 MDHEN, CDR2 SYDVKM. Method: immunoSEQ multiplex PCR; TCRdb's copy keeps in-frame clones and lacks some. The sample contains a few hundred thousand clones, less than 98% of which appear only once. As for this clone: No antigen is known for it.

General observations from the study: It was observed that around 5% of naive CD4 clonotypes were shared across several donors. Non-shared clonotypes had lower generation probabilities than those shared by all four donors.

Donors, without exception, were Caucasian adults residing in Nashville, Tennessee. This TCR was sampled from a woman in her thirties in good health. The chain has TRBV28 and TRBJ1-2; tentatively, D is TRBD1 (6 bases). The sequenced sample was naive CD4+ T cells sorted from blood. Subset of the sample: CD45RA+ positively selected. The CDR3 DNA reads TGTGCCAGCAGTCCGCGGACAGTTCTTAACTATGGCTACACCTTC. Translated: CASSPRTVLNYGYTF.